The 27 T cell receptor beta chains below come from one sample, sequenced in a study of cytomegalovirus exposure and HLA in healthy donors. PCR amplification relied on 60 Vbeta primers (plus 13 Jbeta primers). The data were produced by immunoSEQ multiplex PCR, yet TCRdb's version contains in-frame clones alone and is incomplete. Seen in this sample are tens of thousands of clones; the ten most common clones hold 3.5% to 4%. The specimen sequenced was PBMCs. These receptors all stem from a male donor in good health and CMV-seronegative.

This sequence joins TRBV7-2 and TRBJ2-2; the match to TRBD1 covers 8 bases. The CDR3 is made up of 16 amino acids. Germline-derived CDR1 and CDR2 are SGHTA and FQGNSA. The trim removed 4 bases at V and 7 bases at J, leaving 11 bases unmatched. The CDR3 DNA sequence: TGTGCCAGCAGCTCCCGAAGGGCAGGGGGCGTCGGGGAGCTGTTTTTT. Translated, it gives CASSSRRAGGVGELFF.

The rearrangement joins TRBV5-6 to TRBJ1-2; perhaps TRBD1 as D (5 bases). Looked up from germline, CDR1 is SGHDT and CDR2 is YYEEEE. The CDR3 is 13 residues long. Trimming took 3 bases from V and 2 from J, leaving 8 bases between them. CDR3 bases: TGTGCCAGCAGCTGGACACCAAACTATGGCTACACCTTC. Residues: CASSWTPNYGYTF.

To note about this clone: Other DNA variants within this sample encode the same CDR3. The V call is TRBV18, the J call TRBJ1-6; D possibly corresponds to TRBD1 (5 bases). Trimming stripped 3 bases from V and 9 bases from J, with 21 bases between. Germline V gene lookup returns CDR1 KGHSH and CDR2 LQKENI. The CDR3 has 17 residues. CDR3 bases: TGTGCCAGCTCACCCACCGGCAGGGCCAAGGGTGCTTCACCCCTCCACTTT. Protein product: CASSPTGRAKGASPLHF.

The V gene is TRBV5-6, the J gene TRBJ1-6, with no clear D. V dropped 1 base and J dropped 6 bases, with 17 bases sitting between them. The CDR3 is 17 amino acids. Per the germline V gene, CDR1 is SGHDT and CDR2 is YYEEEE. The CDR3 nucleotides read TGTGCCAGCAGCTTGCTGGAGGGCCGTACTGCTAATTCACCCCTCCACTTT. Its protein is CASSLLEGRTANSPLHF.

Details on this clone: A read error may account for a junction end that differs from germline. J is TRBJ1-1 and V is TRBV18, with 9 bases that match TRBD1. The germline V gene encodes CDR1 KGHSH and CDR2 LQKENI. The CDR3 totals 16 residues. The CDR3 region has the DNA TGTGCCAGCGCACCAATGGGGACAGGGCTGAACACTGAAGCTTTCTTT. It specifies CASAPMGTGLNTEAFF.

The J gene is TRBJ2-3, the V gene TRBV7-9, with TRBD1 identical over 10 bases. Germline assignment: CDR1 SEHNR and CDR2 FQNEAQ (reference sequence). CDR3 length: 17 residues. The V gene end was trimmed by 9 bases and the J gene end by 2 bases; junction bases not matched to a gene: 14. The CDR3 protein is CASRRSVTGGPTDTQYF. The CDR3 bases are TGTGCCAGTCGACGGTCAGTGACAGGGGGCCCCACAGATACGCAGTATTTT.

This sequence joins TRBV30 and TRBJ2-5; tentatively, D is TRBD1 (5 bases). V lost 1 base and J lost 5, with 17 bases in between. Germline V lookup: CDR1 GTSNPN, CDR2 SVGIG (reference sequence). The CDR3 has 15 residues. CDR3: CAWSGFGAAGETQYF. The CDR3, as DNA: TGTGCCTGGAGTGGCTTTGGGGCGGCCGGGGAGACCCAGTACTTC.

The chain links TRBV11-1 to TRBJ2-1, with 8 nucleotides matching TRBD2. J lost 5 bases, V lost 7 bases, and 4 bases had no gene match. The CDR3 runs 13 residues. Germline loops: CDR1 SGHAT, CDR2 FQDESV (reference sequence). CDR3 protein: CASKAGADNEQFF. CDR3 bases: TGTGCCAGCAAAGCGGGAGCGGACAATGAGCAGTTCTTC. The whole variable domain, filled in from reference TRBV11-1 and TRBJ2-1, reads EAEVAQSPRYKITEKSQAVAFWCDPISGHATLYWYRQILGQGPELLVQFQDESVVDDSQLPKDRFSAERLKGVDSTLKIQPAELGDSAMYLCASKAGADNEQFFGPGTRLTVL.

The chain links TRBV5-1 to TRBJ1-5; TRBD1 is a possible D gene (6 bases). Trimming removed 0 bases from V and 1 base from J, with 8 bases in between. The germline CDR1 and CDR2 sequences are SGHRS and YFSETQ. The CDR3 contains 15 residues. The DNA of the CDR3 is TGCGCCAGCAGCTTGGGTGGACAGAGCAATCAGCCCCAGCATTTT. This codes for CASSLGGQSNQPQHF. Together with reference TRBV5-1 and TRBJ1-5, the CDR3 gives the full variable domain: KAGVTQTPRYLIKTRGQQVTLSCSPISGHRSVSWYQQTPGQGLQFLFEYFSETQRNKGNFPGRFSGRQFSNSRSEMNVSTLELGDSALYLCASSLGGQSNQPQHFGDGTRLSIL.

The rearrangement uses TRBV28 and TRBJ2-7; TRBD2 matches 13 bases. Germline CDR1 MDHEN, CDR2 SYDVKM. The CDR3 consists of 17 residues. The V and J ends lost 3 bases and 2 bases, in that order; junction bases with no gene match: 7. For the CDR3, the DNA is TGTGCCAGCAGTTTCCAATGGACTAGCGGGAGCGCCTACGAGCAGTACTTC. This translates into CASSFQWTSGSAYEQYF.

The chain uses TRBV7-6 and TRBJ2-1; 11 bases fit TRBD2. The CDR3 is 15 residues long. The germline CDR1 and CDR2 sequences are SGHVS and FNYEAQ. The V and J ends lost 4 bases and 3 bases, in that order; junction bases with no gene match: 2. DNA for the CDR3: TGTGCCAGCAGCTCGGGACTAGCGGTCTACAATGAGCAGTTCTTC. Its translation: CASSSGLAVYNEQFF.

The rearrangement links TRBV7-9 to TRBJ2-1; 10 bases agree with TRBD2. V trimming: 7 bases; J trimming: 6 bases; junction bases outside the gene matches: 15. This CDR3 contains 17 residues. The germline CDR1 and CDR2 sequences are SEHNR and FQNEAQ (reference sequence). CDR3 in amino acids: CASTPRLAGEQVNEQFF. The DNA for the CDR3 is TGTGCCAGCACCCCGCGGCTAGCGGGAGAGCAGGTCAATGAGCAGTTCTTC.

Comment on this clone: One junction end does not reproduce the germline sequence, and a read error may be involved. The V gene is TRBV7-2, the J gene TRBJ1-1; TRBD1 matches 7 bases. Germline V gene data show CDR1 as SGHTA and CDR2 as FQGNSA. This CDR3 spans 13 amino acids. DNA for the CDR3: TGCGCCAGCAGCCCGGGGACAGTGGGAGAAGCTTTCTTT. It codes for CASSPGTVGEAFF.

The chain links TRBV7-2 to TRBJ1-1; 8 bases are a match to TRBD1. With V trimmed by 2 bases and J by 4 bases, 3 bases remained unmatched. This CDR3 comprises 14 residues. In germline, CDR1 is SGHTA, CDR2 FQGNSA. In DNA, the CDR3 is TGTGCCAGCAGCTTACAGGACAGGGCCACTGAAGCTTTCTTT. Protein product: CASSLQDRATEAFF.

The chain uses TRBV18 and TRBJ2-7, with TRBD2 matching over 13 bases. J was trimmed by 6 bases and V by 3 bases; bases with no gene match: 2. CDR1 and CDR2 from the germline V gene are KGHSH and LQKENI. The CDR3 covers 14 residues. The CDR3, as DNA: TGTGCCAGCTCACCGCGGACTAGCGGGGGCGAGCAGTACTTC. Its protein product is CASSPRTSGGEQYF.

The chain has TRBV4-2 and TRBJ2-1; TRBD1 matches at 9 bases. Trimming at V came to 2 bases and at J to 5 bases, leaving 7 bases not matched to a gene. This CDR3 has 16 amino acids. Germline V gene data show CDR1 as LGHNA and CDR2 as YNFKEQ. CDR3 sequence (DNA): TGTGCCAGCAGCCAAAAATGGGACAGGGAGGACAATGAGCAGTTCTTC. This gives the protein CASSQKWDREDNEQFF.

The CDR3 DNA follows: TGCGCCAGCAGCCAAGCTGGGGGGGATCACGGGGAGCTGTTTTTT. Its protein is CASSQAGGDHGELFF. The V call is TRBV4-3, the J call TRBJ2-2, with 7 bases aligning to TRBD2. Germline values: CDR1 LGHNA, CDR2 YSLEER. The junction had 6 bases not matched to a gene; V was cut back by 1 base and J by 7 bases. This CDR3 is 15 amino acids long.

The chain has TRBV5-4 and TRBJ2-1, with D tentatively TRBD1 (6 bases). Germline CDR1 reads SGHNT; CDR2 reads YYREEE (reference sequence). The CDR3 is made up of 16 amino acids. The V and J ends lost 1 base and 5 bases respectively, with 16 bases between them. The CDR3: CASSLIVGQSDNEQFF. The CDR3 coding sequence is TGTGCCAGCAGCTTGATTGTTGGACAGTCCGACAATGAGCAGTTCTTC.

CDR3 in DNA: TGCGCCAGCACCCCAGTTGCCAAAAACATTCAGTACTTC. It yields the protein CASTPVAKNIQYF. The genes are TRBV4-3 and TRBJ2-4; no definite D call. This CDR3 spans 13 amino acids. V was trimmed by 7 bases and J by 1 base, leaving 8 bases between them. Germline CDR1 LGHNA, CDR2 YSLEER.

The chain recombines TRBV25-1 with TRBJ1-4; 10 bases are a match to TRBD1. CDR1 MGHDK and CDR2 SYGVNS come from the germline V gene. CDR3 length: 15 amino acids. V lost 3 bases, J lost 8 bases, and 6 bases stayed unmatched. This CDR3 reads CASSDPGTGDEKLFF. The CDR3 nucleotides read TGTGCCAGCAGTGATCCCGGGACAGGGGACGAAAAACTGTTTTTT.

This sequence joins TRBV5-6 and TRBJ1-2; a possible D gene is TRBD1 (5 bases). The CDR3 runs 14 residues. The ends were cut back, 0 bases at V and 4 bases at J, with 10 bases in the middle. Germline V CDR1 and CDR2: SGHDT, YYEEEE. The chain's CDR3 is CASSLDRRSYGYTF. The CDR3, as DNA: TGTGCCAGCAGCTTGGACAGGCGATCCTATGGCTACACCTTC.

In regard to this clone: Additional DNA sequences in this sample encode the identical CDR3. The J gene is TRBJ2-7, the V gene TRBV27, with 7 bases fitting TRBD1. The CDR3 extends over 13 amino acids. CDR1 is MNHEY and CDR2 is SMNVEV in the germline V gene (reference sequence). V lost 8 bases and J lost 6; bases outside the gene matches: 10. As DNA, the CDR3 is TGTGCCAGCGGGCCAAGGGGGCGCATCGAGCAGTACTTC. Protein sequence: CASGPRGRIEQYF.

The chain links TRBV5-6 to TRBJ2-2; D remains unclear. Germline assignment: CDR1 SGHDT and CDR2 YYEEEE. This CDR3 region has 14 residues. V was shortened by 0 bases and J by 1 base, with 4 bases between the two germline ends. The CDR3 sequence is CASSLDLNTGELFF. For the CDR3, the DNA is TGTGCCAGCAGCTTGGATCTGAACACCGGGGAGCTGTTTTTT.

The chain couples TRBV4-1 to TRBJ2-3; maybe TRBD2 (6 bases). CDR1 MGHRA and CDR2 YSYEKL come from the germline V gene. Deletions cut 1 base from V and 3 bases from J, with 8 bases between. The CDR3 consists of 14 residues. DNA of the CDR3: TGCGCCAGCAGCCAAGTAGGGACTACAGATACGCAGTATTTT. Its translation is CASSQVGTTDTQYF.

This chain links TRBV14 with TRBJ2-7; 9 nucleotides agree with TRBD1. V was clipped by 4 bases and J by 4 bases; unmatched bases: 8. The germline CDR1 and CDR2 sequences are SGHDN and FVKESK. The CDR3 has 15 residues. This chain's CDR3 is CASSRKTGGEYEQYF. The CDR3 DNA is TGTGCCAGCAGCCGGAAGACAGGGGGGGAATACGAGCAGTACTTC.

As to this clone: The identical CDR3 is also encoded by other nucleotide sequences in the sample. The chain links TRBV5-1 to TRBJ2-2, with D tentatively TRBD2 (6 bases). The CDR3 is 17 amino acids. The V and J ends lost 0 bases and 3 bases respectively, with 15 bases between them. Germline CDR1 SGHRS, CDR2 YFSETQ. Here the CDR3 DNA reads TGCGCCAGCAGCTTGGTGCCACCTGGCGGGGACACCGGGGAGCTGTTTTTT. Its protein product is CASSLVPPGGDTGELFF.

The chain has TRBV15 and TRBJ2-7; D may be TRBD2 (6 bases). This CDR3 region has 13 residues. Germline V gene data show CDR1 as LNHNV and CDR2 as YYDKDF (reference sequence). V was shortened by 0 bases and J by 12 bases, with 15 bases between the two germline ends. CDR3 sequence (DNA): TGTGCCACCAGCAGAGATCTCGCCTACGGGAGGTACTTC. Translation: CATSRDLAYGRYF.